This TCR beta chain was observed in a study of human T cells and chemical hapten exposure. Study as a whole: Patch tests containing 0.01% DPC, applied to the upper back, were read at 6 days. Mainly, slight library volume differences in the pool made TCR yields vary. General study results and limits: TCRs above 1 in 1000 frequency did not change with DPC sensitization. Expanded TCRs formed significantly more large CDR3 similarity clusters than controls.

This clonotype was found many times. The antigen is undetermined. Sample time point: pre-sensitization, week 0. Treatment denoted: therapeutic diphenylcyclopropenone sensitization with weekly scalp DPC. Germline lookup yields CDR1 GTSNPN and CDR2 SVGIG (reference sequence). V was shortened by 2 bases and J by 5 bases, with 25 bases between the two germline ends. There are 18 residues in the CDR3. Each CDR3 protein is one row after TCRdb ran MiXCR on the RACE reads. The repertoire holds approximately 52,000 distinct CDR3 sequences, with roughly a tenth as singletons. J is TRBJ1-5 and V is TRBV30; D might be TRBD1 (6 bases). Sequenced here: whole blood, sampled in connection with sensitization to the hapten diphenylcyclopropenone (DPC). This sequence was found in a woman aged 40 to 50 with alopecia areata. Some clones in this sample may be carry-over from other donors' samples. The CDR3 sequence is CAWSSFTGNFERDQPQHF. The CDR3 DNA is TGTGCCTGGAGTTCTTTTACAGGGAATTTTGAAAGGGATCAGCCCCAGCATTTT.